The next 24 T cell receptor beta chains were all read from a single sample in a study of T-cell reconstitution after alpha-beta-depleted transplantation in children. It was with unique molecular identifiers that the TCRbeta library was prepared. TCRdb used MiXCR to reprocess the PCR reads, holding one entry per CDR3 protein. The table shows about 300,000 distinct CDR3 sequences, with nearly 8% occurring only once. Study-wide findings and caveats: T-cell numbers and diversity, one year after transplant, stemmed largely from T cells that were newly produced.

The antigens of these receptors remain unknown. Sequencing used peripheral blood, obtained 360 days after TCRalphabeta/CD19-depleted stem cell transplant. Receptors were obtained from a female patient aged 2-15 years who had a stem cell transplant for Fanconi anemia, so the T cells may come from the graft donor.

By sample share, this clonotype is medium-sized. The CDR3 spells CASSLALSANEQFF. In DNA form, the CDR3 reads TGTGCCAGCAGTTTAGCGCTAAGCGCCAATGAGCAGTTCTTC. This rearrangement joins TRBV12-3 or TRBV12-4 to TRBJ2-1; D call uncertain. V shed 0 bases and J shed 6 bases, with 9 bases lying between them. This CDR3 has 14 amino acids.

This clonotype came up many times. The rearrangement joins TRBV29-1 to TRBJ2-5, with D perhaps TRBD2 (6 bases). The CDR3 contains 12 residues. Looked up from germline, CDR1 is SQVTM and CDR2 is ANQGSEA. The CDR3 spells CSGLPDGETQYF. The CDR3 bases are TGCTCGGGACTCCCTGATGGAGAGACCCAGTACTTC. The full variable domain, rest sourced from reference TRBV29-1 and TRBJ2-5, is SAVISQKPSRDICQRGTSLTIQCQVDSQVTMMFWYRQQPGQSLTLIATANQGSEATYESGFVIDKFPISRPNLTFSTLTVSNMSPEDSSIYLCSGLPDGETQYFGPGTRLLVL.

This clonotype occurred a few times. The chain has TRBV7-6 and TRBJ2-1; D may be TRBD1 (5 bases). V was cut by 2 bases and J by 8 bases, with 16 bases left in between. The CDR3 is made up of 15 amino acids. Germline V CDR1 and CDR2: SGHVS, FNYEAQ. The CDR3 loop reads CASSLRAGWSDEQFF. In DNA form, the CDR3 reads TGTGCCAGCAGCTTAAGGGCAGGGTGGTCAGATGAGCAGTTCTTC.

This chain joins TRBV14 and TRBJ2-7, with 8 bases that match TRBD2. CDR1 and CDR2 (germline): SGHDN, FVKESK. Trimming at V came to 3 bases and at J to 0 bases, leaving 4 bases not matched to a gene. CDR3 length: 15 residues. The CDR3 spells CASSHGLADSYEQYF. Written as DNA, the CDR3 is TGTGCCAGCAGCCACGGACTAGCTGACTCCTACGAGCAGTACTTC.

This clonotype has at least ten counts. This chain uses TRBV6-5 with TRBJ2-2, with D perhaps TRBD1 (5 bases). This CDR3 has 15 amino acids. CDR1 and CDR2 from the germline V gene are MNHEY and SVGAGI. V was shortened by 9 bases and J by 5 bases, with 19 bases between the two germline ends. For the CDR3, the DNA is TGTGCCAGTACATTGGATTGGGGCGCGACCGGGGAGCTGTTTTTT. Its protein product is CASTLDWGATGELFF.

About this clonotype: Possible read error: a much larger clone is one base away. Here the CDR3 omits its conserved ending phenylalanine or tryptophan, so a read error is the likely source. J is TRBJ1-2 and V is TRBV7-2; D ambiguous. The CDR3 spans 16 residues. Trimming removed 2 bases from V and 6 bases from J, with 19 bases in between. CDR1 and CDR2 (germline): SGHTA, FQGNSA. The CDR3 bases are TGTGCCAGCAGCTTAAATCTTTGGGTGGGTTCAGATGGCTACACCTGC. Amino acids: CASSLNLWVGSDGYTC.

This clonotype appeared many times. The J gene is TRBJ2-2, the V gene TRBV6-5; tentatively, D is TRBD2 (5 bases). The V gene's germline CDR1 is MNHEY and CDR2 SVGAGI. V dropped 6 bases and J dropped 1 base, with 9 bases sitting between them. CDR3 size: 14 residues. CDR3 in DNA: TGTGCCAGCAGCCACGGGGAGAACACCGGGGAGCTGTTTTTT. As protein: CASSHGENTGELFF.

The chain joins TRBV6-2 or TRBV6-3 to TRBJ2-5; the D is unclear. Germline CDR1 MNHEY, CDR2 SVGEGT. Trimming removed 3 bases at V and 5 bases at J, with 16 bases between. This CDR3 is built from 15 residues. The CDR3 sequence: CASSYFIKYGETQYF. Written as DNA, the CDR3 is TGTGCCAGCAGTTATTTTATTAAATACGGGGAGACCCAGTACTTC.

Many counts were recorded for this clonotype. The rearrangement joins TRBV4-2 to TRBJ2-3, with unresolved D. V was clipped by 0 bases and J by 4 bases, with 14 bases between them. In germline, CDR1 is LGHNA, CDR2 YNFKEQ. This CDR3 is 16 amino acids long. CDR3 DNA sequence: TGTGCCAGCAGCCAAGAAACCAGCATCGACGCAGATACGCAGTATTTT. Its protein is CASSQETSIDADTQYF.

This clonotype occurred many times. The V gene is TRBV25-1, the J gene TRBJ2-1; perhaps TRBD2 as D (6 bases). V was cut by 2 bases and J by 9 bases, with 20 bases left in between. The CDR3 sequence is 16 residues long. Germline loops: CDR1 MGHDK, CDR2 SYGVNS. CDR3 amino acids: CASSEDGRRGKVEQFF. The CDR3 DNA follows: TGTGCCAGCAGTGAAGACGGGCGGCGCGGGAAGGTTGAGCAGTTCTTC.

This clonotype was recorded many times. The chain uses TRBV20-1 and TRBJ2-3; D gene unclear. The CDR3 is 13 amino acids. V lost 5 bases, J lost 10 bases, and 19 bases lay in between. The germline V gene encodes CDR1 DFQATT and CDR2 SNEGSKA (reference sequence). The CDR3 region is CSAVREVGMAQYF. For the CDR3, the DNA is TGCAGTGCTGTAAGAGAAGTAGGTATGGCGCAGTATTTT.

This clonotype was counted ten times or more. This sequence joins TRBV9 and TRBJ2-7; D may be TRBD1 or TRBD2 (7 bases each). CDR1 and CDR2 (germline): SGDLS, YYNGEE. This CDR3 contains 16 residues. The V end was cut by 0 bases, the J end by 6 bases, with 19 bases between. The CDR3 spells CASSVEPSREGAEQYF. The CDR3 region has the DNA TGTGCCAGCAGCGTAGAACCCTCCAGGGAGGGGGCCGAGCAGTACTTC.

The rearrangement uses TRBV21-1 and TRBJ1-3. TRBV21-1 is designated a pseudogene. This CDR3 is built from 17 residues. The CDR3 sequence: CASSKHFLGRAGNTIYF. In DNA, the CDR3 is TGTGCCAGCAGCAAACATTTTTTGGGTCGGGCTGGAAACACCATATATTTT.

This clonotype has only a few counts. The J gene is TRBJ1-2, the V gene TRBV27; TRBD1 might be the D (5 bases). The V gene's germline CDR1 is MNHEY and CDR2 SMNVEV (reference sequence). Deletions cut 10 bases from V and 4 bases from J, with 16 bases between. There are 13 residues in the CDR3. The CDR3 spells CATTTGGTYGYTF. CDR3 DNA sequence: TGTGCCACCACGACGGGGGGAACCTATGGCTACACCTTC.

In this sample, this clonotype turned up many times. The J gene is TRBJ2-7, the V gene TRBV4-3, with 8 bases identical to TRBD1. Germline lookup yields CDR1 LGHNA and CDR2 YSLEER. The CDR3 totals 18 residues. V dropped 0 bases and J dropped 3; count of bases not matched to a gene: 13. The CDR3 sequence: CASSQDPLGQGTNYEQYV. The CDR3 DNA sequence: TGCGCCAGCAGCCAAGATCCGCTAGGACAGGGAACAAACTACGAGCAGTACGTC.

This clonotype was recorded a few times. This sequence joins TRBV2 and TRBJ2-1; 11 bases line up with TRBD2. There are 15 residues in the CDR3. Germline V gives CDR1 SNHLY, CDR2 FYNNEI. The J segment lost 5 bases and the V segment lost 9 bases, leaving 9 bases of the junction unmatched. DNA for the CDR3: TGTGCCAGGAGGAGGACTAGCGGGTACAACAATGAGCAGTTCTTC. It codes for CARRRTSGYNNEQFF.

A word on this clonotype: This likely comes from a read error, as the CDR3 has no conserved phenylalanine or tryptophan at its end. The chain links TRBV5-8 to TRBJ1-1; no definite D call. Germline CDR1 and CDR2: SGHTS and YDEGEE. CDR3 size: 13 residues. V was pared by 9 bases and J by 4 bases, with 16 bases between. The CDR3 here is CATTLIGSTEAFV. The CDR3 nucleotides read TGTGCCACCACTCTTATTGGGAGCACTGAAGCTTTCGTT.

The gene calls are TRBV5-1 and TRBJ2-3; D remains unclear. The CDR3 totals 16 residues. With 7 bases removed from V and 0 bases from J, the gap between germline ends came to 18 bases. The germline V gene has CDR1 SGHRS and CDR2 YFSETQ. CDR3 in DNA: TGCGCCAGCCGACCTTTCGATCGGTTTAGCACAGATACGCAGTATTTT. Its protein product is CASRPFDRFSTDTQYF. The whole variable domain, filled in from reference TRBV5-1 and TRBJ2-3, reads KAGVTQTPRYLIKTRGQQVTLSCSPISGHRSVSWYQQTPGQGLQFLFEYFSETQRNKGNFPGRFSGRQFSNSRSEMNVSTLELGDSALYLCASRPFDRFSTDTQYFGPGTRLTVL.

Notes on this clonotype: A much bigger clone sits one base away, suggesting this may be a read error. The CDR3 sequence is CSARGIGWDTQYF. The CDR3 nucleotides read TGCAGTGCCAGAGGGATTGGGTGGGATACGCAGTATTTT. The chain has TRBV20-1 and TRBJ2-3; a weak D match, TRBD2 (5 bases). CDR1 is DFQATT and CDR2 is SNEGSKA in the germline V gene (reference sequence). The CDR3 runs 13 residues.

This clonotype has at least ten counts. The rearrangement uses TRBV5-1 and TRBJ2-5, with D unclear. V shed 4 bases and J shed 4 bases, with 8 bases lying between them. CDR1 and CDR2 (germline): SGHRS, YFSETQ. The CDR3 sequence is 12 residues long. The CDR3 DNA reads TGCGCCAGCAGCAGACCACGAGAGACCCAGTACTTC. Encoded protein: CASSRPRETQYF.

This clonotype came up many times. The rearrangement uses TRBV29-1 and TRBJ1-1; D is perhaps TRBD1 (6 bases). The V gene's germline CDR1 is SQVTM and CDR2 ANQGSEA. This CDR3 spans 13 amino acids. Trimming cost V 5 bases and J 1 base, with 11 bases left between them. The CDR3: CSVSRGSNTEAFF. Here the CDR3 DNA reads TGCAGCGTTTCCAGGGGTTCGAACACTGAAGCTTTCTTT.

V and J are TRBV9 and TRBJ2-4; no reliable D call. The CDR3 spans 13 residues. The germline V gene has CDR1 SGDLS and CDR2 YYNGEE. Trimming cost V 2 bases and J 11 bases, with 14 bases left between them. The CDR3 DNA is TGTGCCAGCAGCGTTAGGATTGGTCAAGTTCAGTACTTC. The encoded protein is CASSVRIGQVQYF.

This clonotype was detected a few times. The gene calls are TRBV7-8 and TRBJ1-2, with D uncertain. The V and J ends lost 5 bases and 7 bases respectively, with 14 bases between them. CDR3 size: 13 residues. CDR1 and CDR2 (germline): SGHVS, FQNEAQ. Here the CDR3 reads CASSPGRGSGYTF. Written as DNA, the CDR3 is TGTGCCAGCAGCCCCGGGCGGGGTTCTGGCTACACCTTC.

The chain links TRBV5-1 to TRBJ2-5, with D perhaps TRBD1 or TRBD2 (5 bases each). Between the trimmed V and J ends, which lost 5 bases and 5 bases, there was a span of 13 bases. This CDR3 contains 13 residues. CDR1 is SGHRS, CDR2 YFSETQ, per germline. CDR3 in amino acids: CASSTGGPETQYF. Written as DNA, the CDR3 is TGCGCCAGCAGTACTGGGGGTCCGGAGACCCAGTACTTC.